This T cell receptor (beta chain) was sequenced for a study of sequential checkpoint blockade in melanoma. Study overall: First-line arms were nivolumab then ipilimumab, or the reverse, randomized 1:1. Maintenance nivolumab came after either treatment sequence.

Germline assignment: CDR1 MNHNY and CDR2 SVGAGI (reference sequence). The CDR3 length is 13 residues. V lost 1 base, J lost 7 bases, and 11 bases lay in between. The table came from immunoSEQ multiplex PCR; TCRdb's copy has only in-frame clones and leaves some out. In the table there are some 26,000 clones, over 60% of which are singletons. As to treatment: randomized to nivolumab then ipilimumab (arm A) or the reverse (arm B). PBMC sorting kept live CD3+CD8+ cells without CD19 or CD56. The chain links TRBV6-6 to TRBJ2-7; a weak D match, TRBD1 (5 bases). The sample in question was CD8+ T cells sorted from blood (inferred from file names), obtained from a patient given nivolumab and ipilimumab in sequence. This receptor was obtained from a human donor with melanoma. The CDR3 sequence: CASSYYQGGEQYF. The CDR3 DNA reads TGTGCCAGCAGTTACTATCAGGGTGGAGAGCAGTACTTC.